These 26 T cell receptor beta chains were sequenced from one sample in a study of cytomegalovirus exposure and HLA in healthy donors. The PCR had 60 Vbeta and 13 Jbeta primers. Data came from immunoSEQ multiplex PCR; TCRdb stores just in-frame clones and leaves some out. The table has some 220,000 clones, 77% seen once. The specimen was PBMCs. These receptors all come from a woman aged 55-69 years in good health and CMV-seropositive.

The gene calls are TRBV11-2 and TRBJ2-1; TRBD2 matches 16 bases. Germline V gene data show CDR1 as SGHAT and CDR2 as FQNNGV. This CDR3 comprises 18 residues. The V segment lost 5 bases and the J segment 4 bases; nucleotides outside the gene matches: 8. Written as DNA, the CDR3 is TGTGCCAGCAGCGGAGGGACTAGCGGGGGGGTGGGGTACAATGAGCAGTTCTTC. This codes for CASSGGTSGGVGYNEQFF. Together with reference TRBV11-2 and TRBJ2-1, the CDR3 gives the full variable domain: EAGVAQSPRYKIIEKRQSVAFWCNPISGHATLYWYQQILGQGPKLLIQFQNNGVVDDSQLPKDRFSAERLKGVDSTLKIQPAKLEDSAVYLCASSGGTSGGVGYNEQFFGPGTRLTVL.

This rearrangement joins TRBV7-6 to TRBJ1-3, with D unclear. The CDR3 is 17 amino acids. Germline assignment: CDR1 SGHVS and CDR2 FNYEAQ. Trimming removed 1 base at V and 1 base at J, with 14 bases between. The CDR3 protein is CASSLVPRGGSGNTIYF. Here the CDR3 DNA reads TGTGCCAGCAGCTTAGTCCCCCGGGGAGGGTCTGGAAACACCATATATTTT.

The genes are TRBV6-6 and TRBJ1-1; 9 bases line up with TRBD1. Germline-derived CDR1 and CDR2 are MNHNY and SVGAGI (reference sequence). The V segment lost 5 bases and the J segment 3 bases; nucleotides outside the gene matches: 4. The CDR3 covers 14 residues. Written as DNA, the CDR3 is TGTGCCAGCAGTGGTCGGACAGGGGACACTGAAGCTTTCTTT. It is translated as CASSGRTGDTEAFF.

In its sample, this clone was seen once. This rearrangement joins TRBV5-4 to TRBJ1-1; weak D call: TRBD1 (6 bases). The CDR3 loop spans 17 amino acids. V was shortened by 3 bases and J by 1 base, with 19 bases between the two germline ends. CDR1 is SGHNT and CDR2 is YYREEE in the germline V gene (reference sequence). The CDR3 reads CASSSNSGTIKNTEAFF. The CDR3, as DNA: TGTGCCAGCAGCTCCAACTCCGGGACAATCAAGAACACTGAAGCTTTCTTT.

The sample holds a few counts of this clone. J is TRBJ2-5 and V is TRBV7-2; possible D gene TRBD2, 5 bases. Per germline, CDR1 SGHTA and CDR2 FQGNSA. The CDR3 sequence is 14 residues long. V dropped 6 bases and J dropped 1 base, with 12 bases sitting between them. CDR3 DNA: TGTGCCAGCAGACGTGACGGGGTCCAAGAGACCCAGTACTTC. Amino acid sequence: CASRRDGVQETQYF.

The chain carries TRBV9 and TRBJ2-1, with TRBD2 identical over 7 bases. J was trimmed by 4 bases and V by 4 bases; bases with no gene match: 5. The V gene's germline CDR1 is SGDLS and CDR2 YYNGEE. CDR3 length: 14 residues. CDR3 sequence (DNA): TGTGCCAGCAGCTTCGGGGGGATTTACAATGAGCAGTTCTTC. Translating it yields CASSFGGIYNEQFF.

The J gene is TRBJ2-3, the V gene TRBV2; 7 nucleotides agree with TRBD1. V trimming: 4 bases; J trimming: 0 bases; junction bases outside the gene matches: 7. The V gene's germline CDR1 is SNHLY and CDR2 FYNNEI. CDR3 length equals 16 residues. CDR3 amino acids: CASSARTGASTDTQYF. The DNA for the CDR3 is TGTGCCAGCAGTGCCCGGACAGGAGCTAGCACAGATACGCAGTATTTT.

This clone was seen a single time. CDR3 region: CASGQGHSGNTIYF. Here the CDR3 DNA reads TGTGCCAGCGGGCAGGGGCATTCTGGAAACACCATATATTTT. This rearrangement joins TRBV2 to TRBJ1-3; a weak D match, TRBD1 (6 bases). Trimming took off 8 bases at V and 1 base at J, with 12 bases between the two ends. Germline loops: CDR1 SNHLY, CDR2 FYNNEI. This CDR3 has 14 amino acids.

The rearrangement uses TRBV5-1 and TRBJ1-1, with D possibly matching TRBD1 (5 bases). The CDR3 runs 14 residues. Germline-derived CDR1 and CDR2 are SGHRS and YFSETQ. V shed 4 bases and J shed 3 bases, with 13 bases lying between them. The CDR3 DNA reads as TGCGCCAGCAGCATCGTCCCGGGGGACACTGAAGCTTTCTTT. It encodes CASSIVPGDTEAFF.

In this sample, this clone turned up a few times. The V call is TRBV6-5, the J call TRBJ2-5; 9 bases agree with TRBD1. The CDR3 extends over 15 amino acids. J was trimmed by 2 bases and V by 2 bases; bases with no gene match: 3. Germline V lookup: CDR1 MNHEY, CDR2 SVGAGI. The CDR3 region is CASSYTGTGQETQYF. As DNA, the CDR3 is TGTGCCAGCAGTTACACCGGGACAGGGCAAGAGACCCAGTACTTC.

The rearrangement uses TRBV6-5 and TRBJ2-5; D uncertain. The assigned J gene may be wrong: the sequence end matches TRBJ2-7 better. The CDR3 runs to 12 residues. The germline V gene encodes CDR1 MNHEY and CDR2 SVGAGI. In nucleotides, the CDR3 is TGTGCCAGCAGTTCAGACTGGAGCGAGCAGTACTTC. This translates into CASSSDWSEQYF.

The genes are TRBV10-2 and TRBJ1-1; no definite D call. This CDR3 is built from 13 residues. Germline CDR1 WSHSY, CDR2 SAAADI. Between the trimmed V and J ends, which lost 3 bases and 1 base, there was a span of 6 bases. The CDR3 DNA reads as TGCGCCAGCAGTGACGGGGAGAACACTGAAGCTTTCTTT. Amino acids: CASSDGENTEAFF.

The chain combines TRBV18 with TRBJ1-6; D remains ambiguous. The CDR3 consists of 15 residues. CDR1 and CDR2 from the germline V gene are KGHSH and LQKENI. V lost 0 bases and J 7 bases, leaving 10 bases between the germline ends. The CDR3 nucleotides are TGTGCCAGCTCACCACCGGAAGGCGGGAATTCACCCCTCCACTTT. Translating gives CASSPPEGGNSPLHF.

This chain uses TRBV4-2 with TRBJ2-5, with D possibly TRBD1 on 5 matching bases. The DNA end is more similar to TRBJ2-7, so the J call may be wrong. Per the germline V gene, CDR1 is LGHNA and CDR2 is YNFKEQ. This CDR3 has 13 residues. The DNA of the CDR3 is TGTGCCAGCAGCCAAGATGTCAGGGCCGAGCAGTACTTC. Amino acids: CASSQDVRAEQYF.

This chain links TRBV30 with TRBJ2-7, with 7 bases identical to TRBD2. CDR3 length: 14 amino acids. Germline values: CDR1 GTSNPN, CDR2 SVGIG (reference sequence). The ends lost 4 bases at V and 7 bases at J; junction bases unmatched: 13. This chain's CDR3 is CAWNHLAGEGEQYF. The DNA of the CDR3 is TGTGCCTGGAACCACCTCGCGGGAGAAGGGGAGCAGTACTTC.

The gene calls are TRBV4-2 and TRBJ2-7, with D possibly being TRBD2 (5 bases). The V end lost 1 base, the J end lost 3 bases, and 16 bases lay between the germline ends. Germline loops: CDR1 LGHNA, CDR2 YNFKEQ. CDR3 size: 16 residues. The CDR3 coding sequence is TGTGCCAGCAGCCAAGCCGAGGGAAGGTTGGACTACGAGCAGTACTTC. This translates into CASSQAEGRLDYEQYF.

The CDR3 coding sequence is TGTGCCAGCAGCGAACCGTCCCGTTCTAGCGTATGGGACTCCTACAATGAGCAGTTCTTC. This codes for CASSEPSRSSVWDSYNEQFF. The chain is built from TRBV9 and TRBJ2-1; perhaps TRBD2 as D (6 bases). Germline CDR1 and CDR2: SGDLS and YYNGEE. V was trimmed by 3 bases and J by 0 bases, leaving 25 bases between them. The CDR3 is 20 residues long.

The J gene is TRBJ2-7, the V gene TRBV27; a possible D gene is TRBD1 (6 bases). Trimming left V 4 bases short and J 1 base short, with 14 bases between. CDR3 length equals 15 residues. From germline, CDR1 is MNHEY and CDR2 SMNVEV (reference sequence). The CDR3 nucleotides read TGTGCCAGCAGTTCCTGGGACACTCCATCCTACGAGCAGTACTTC. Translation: CASSSWDTPSYEQYF.

CDR3 nucleotides: TGTGCCAGCAGCTTACTCCTAGCCTCATACAATGAGCAGTTCTTC. Protein: CASSLLLASYNEQFF. The chain is built from TRBV7-6 and TRBJ2-1; D may be TRBD2 (5 bases). V lost 2 bases and J 4 bases, leaving 12 bases between the germline ends. CDR3 length equals 15 residues. Germline values: CDR1 SGHVS, CDR2 FNYEAQ.

CDR3 in amino acids: CASSLRGGFTEAFF. CDR3 nucleotide sequence: TGTGCCAGCAGTTTGCGGGGGGGCTTCACTGAAGCTTTCTTT. The rearrangement links TRBV27 to TRBJ1-1, with D perhaps TRBD1 (6 bases). Between the trimmed V and J ends, which lost 3 bases and 4 bases, there was a span of 12 bases. Germline CDR1 reads MNHEY; CDR2 reads SMNVEV (reference sequence). CDR3 length: 14 amino acids.

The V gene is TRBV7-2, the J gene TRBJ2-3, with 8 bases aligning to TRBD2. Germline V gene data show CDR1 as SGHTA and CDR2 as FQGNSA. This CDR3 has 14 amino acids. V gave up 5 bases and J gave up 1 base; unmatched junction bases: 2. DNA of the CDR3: TGTGCCAGCAGCCGTAGCGGGGGCACAGATACGCAGTATTTT. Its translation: CASSRSGGTDTQYF.

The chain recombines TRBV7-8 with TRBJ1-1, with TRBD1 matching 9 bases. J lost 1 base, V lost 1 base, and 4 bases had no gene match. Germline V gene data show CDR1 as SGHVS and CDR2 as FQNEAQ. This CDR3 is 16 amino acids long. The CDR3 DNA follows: TGTGCCAGCAGCTTAGGGGCGGGACAGGGGAACACTGAAGCTTTCTTT. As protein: CASSLGAGQGNTEAFF.

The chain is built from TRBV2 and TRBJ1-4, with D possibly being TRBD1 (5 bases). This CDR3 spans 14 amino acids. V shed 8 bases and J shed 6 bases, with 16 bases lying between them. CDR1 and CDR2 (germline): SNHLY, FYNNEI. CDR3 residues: CASGPAQGDEKLFF. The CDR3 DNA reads TGTGCCAGCGGCCCTGCCCAGGGTGATGAAAAACTGTTTTTT.

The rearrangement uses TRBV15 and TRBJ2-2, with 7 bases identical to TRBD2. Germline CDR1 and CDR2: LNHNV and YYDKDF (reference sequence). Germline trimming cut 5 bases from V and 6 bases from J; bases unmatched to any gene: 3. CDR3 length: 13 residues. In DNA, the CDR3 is TGTGCCACCAGCGGTCTAGCGGCCGGGGAGCTGTTTTTT. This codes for CATSGLAAGELFF.

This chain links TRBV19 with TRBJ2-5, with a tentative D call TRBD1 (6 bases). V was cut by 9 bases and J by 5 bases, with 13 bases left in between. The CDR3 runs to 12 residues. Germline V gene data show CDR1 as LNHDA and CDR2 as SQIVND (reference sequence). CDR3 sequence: CASQGPWETQYF. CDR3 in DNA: TGTGCCAGCCAGGGGCCTTGGGAGACCCAGTACTTC.

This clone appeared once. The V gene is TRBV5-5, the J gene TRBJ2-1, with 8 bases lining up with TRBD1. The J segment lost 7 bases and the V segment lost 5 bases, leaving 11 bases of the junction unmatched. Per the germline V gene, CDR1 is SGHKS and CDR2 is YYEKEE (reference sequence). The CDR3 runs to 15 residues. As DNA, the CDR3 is TGTGCCAGCAGTCCACCCGGACAGGGCGGGAATGAGCAGTTCTTC. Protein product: CASSPPGQGGNEQFF. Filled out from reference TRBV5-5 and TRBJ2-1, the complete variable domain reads DAGVTQSPTHLIKTRGQQVTLRCSPISGHKSVSWYQQVLGQGPQFIFQYYEKEERGRGNFPDRFSARQFPNYSSELNVNALLLGDSALYLCASSPPGQGGNEQFFGPGTRLTVL.